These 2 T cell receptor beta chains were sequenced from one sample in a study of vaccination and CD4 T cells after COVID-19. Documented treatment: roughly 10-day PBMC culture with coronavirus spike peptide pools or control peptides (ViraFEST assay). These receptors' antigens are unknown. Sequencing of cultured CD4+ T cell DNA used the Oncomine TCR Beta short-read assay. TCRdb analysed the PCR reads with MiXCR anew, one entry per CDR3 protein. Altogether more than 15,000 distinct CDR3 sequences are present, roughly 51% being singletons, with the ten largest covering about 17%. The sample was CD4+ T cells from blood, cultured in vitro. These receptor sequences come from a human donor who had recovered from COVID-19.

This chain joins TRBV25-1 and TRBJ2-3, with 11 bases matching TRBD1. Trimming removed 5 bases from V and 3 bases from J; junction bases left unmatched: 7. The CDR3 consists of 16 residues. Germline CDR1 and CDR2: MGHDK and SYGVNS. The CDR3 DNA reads TGTGCCAGCAGTTCATGGACAGGGGGCAGGACAGATACGCAGTATTTT. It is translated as CASSSWTGGRTDTQYF.

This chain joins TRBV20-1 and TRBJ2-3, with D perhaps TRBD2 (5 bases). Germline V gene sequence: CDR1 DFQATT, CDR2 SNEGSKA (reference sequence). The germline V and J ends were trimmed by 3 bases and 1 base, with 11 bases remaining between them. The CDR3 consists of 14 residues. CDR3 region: CSASGSGGTDTQYF. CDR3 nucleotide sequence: TGCAGTGCTAGCGGTTCCGGGGGCACAGATACGCAGTATTTT.